This T cell receptor beta chain is drawn from a study of OX40 agonist ivuxolimab in advanced cancers. Study information: Each dose-escalation patient presented with hepatocellular carcinoma, melanoma, renal cell or head and neck cancer. Enrollees could have had prior anti-PD-1, anti-PD-L1 or anti-CTLA-4 therapy, which under 50% had received. The study, taken as a whole, reports: Expanded peripheral T-cell antigen specificity went undetermined. Average numbers of expanded clones were greater in CD8+ T cells than in CD4+.

In regard to this clone: Its cognate antigen is unknown.

The protocol was immunoSEQ multiplex PCR, while the TCRdb copy is restricted to in-frame clones and leaves out a portion. This sample carries around 100,000 clones, 90% of them seen once, and the ten largest clones take more than 0.15%. The CDR3 is made up of 16 amino acids. CDR1 is SGHNT, CDR2 YYREEE, per germline (reference sequence). Trimming stripped 4 bases from V and 0 bases from J, with 15 bases between. Specimen: CD4+ or CD8+ T cells sorted from blood, collected in a trial of the OX40 agonist ivuxolimab. The chain links TRBV5-4 to TRBJ2-3; D is unclear. The sequence derives from an adult with an advanced solid tumor such as melanoma, head and neck, liver or kidney cancer. The CDR3 is CASSKETTLSTDTQYF. DNA of the CDR3: TGTGCCAGCAGCAAGGAGACAACCTTAAGCACAGATACGCAGTATTTT.